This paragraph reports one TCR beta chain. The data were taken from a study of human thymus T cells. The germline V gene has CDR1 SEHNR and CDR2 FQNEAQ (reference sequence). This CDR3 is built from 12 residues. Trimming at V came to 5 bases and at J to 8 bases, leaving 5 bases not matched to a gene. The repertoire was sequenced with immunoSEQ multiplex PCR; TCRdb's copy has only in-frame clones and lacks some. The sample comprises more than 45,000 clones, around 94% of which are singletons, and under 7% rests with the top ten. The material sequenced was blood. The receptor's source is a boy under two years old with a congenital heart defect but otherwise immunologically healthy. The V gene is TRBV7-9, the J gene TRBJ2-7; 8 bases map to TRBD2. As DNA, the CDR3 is TGTGCCAGCAGCCCGGGAGGGGGACAGCAGTACTTC. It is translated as CASSPGGGQQYF.